Each of the 32 T cell receptor beta chains below was sequenced from the same sample in a study of T cells in Graves' hyperthyroidism and ophthalmopathy (dated by TCRdb to between 2018 and 2021). The protocol used for the library was multiplex PCR. Sequencing was carried out with an Illumina HiSeq 2000. Amplification of TCR beta CDR3 regions was carried out from RNA transcripts. The TCR CDR3 was subjected to a first round of RT-PCR using the HTBI primer set and the Qiagen OneStep RT-PCR kit. TCRdb reprocessing: public reads trimmed at Q25 with fastp, clones called with MiXCR, in-frame beta chains kept. Every distinct CDR3 protein forms one entry, paired with its most common genes and DNA. This sample comprises 540,000 or so distinct CDR3 sequences, about half of them detected only once. The biggest ten clones account for around 20% of the sample. Material: peripheral blood or thyroid tissue (not recorded which). The receptors derive from an adult woman with Graves' disease, either hyperthyroidism or ophthalmopathy (not recorded which).

Only one count was recorded for this clonotype. The gene calls are TRBV29-1 and TRBJ1-2; 7 bases match TRBD1. The trim removed 7 bases at V and 4 bases at J, leaving 6 bases unmatched. The CDR3 totals 12 residues. From germline, CDR1 is SQVTM and CDR2 ANQGSEA. CDR3 amino acids: CSGKTGLYGYTF. The CDR3, as DNA: TGCAGCGGCAAGACAGGGCTCTATGGCTACACCTTC.

V is TRBV27 and J is TRBJ1-2; no reliable D call. The CDR3 is 13 residues long. Germline V gene sequence: CDR1 MNHEY, CDR2 SMNVEV (reference sequence). Trimming took off 8 bases at V and 2 bases at J, with 12 bases between the two ends. CDR3 sequence reads: CASAPRMNYGYTF. CDR3 bases: TGTGCCAGCGCCCCACGGATGAACTATGGCTACACCTTC.

The chain couples TRBV11-2 to TRBJ2-1, with a weak D call TRBD2 (6 bases). CDR1 is SGHAT and CDR2 is FQNNGV in the germline V gene. The length of the CDR3 is 13 residues. The ends were cut back, 2 bases at V and 8 bases at J, with 10 bases in the middle. CDR3 DNA sequence: TGTGCCAGCAGCTTACGGCGGGGCGATGAGCAGTTCTTC. This sequence encodes CASSLRRGDEQFF.

The chain recombines TRBV7-9 with TRBJ2-5; D unresolved. With 5 bases removed from V and 1 base from J, the gap between germline ends came to 8 bases. The germline CDR1 and CDR2 sequences are SEHNR and FQNEAQ (reference sequence). This CDR3 spans 13 amino acids. The DNA of the CDR3 is TGTGCCAGCAGCACACGACCCCAAGAGACCCAGTACTTC. This translates into CASSTRPQETQYF.

The chain has TRBV19 and TRBJ1-1; maybe TRBD1 (5 bases). CDR3 length equals 14 residues. Trimming shortened V by 3 bases and J by 1 base, and 9 bases separated the two germline ends. The germline V gene encodes CDR1 LNHDA and CDR2 SQIVND (reference sequence). The CDR3 nucleotides read TGTGCCAGTAGTATGGGGACCGCGAACACTGAAGCTTTCTTT. It is translated as CASSMGTANTEAFF. Full variable domain (rest looked up from reference TRBV19 and TRBJ1-1): DGGITQSPKYLFRKEGQNVTLSCEQNLNHDAMYWYRQDPGQGLRLIYYSQIVNDFQKGDIAEGYSVSREKKESFPLTVTSAQKNPTAFYLCASSMGTANTEAFFGQGTRLTVV.

Concerning this clonotype: Given a much more abundant clone one base away, this may be a read error. The chain has TRBV5-6 and TRBJ2-5; TRBD2 is a possible D gene (6 bases). V was clipped by 4 bases and J by 5 bases, with 21 bases between them. The CDR3 has 16 amino acids. Germline CDR1 SGHDT, CDR2 YYEEEE. As DNA, the CDR3 is TGTGCCAGCAGCCGAGGCGAGACTAGAGGCGGGGAGACCCAGTACTTC. Its protein is CASSRGETRGGETQYF.

This clonotype was seen a few times. The chain has TRBV19 and TRBJ2-7; 9 nucleotides align to TRBD2. This CDR3 contains 14 residues. Losses at the gene ends were 10 bases for V and 0 bases for J; bases not matched to a gene: 7. CDR1 is LNHDA, CDR2 SQIVND, per germline (reference sequence). The CDR3 here is CATSGGSDSYEQYF. DNA of the CDR3: TGTGCCACCAGCGGGGGGAGCGACTCCTACGAGCAGTACTTC.

The chain carries TRBV7-2 and TRBJ2-6, with D possibly matching TRBD1 (5 bases). Germline loops: CDR1 SGHTA, CDR2 FQGNSA. This CDR3 has 15 amino acids. V was trimmed by 3 bases and J by 0 bases, leaving 6 bases between them. The CDR3 sequence: CASSFRASGANVLTF. The CDR3 bases are TGTGCCAGCAGCTTCAGGGCCTCTGGGGCCAACGTCCTGACTTTC.

The chain links TRBV7-9 to TRBJ1-1, with D perhaps TRBD1 (5 bases). This CDR3 has 14 amino acids. Germline V gene lookup returns CDR1 SEHNR and CDR2 FQNEAQ (reference sequence). V gave up 5 bases and J gave up 3 bases, with 13 bases separating them. The DNA of the CDR3 is TGTGCCAGCAGCCCATCTGACAGATACACTGAAGCTTTCTTT. Its translation: CASSPSDRYTEAFF.

About this clonotype: One end of the junction does not line up with germline, which may come from a read error. The chain uses TRBV9 and TRBJ1-2, with D unclear. Germline lookup yields CDR1 SGDLS and CDR2 YYNGEE. CDR3 length: 13 amino acids. CDR3 residues: CAGSPREPQGYTF. CDR3 DNA: TGTGCCGGCAGCCCTCGGGAGCCCCAGGGCTACACCTTC.

V gene TRBV20-1 combines with J gene TRBJ1-5; D possibly corresponds to TRBD1 (5 bases). The CDR3 length is 12 residues. Trimming shortened V by 5 bases and J by 7 bases, and 12 bases separated the two germline ends. CDR1 DFQATT and CDR2 SNEGSKA come from the germline V gene (reference sequence). This CDR3 reads CSAVIGGQPQHF. The CDR3 region has the DNA TGCAGTGCTGTGATTGGGGGGCAGCCCCAGCATTTT.

This clonotype was counted a single time. The rearrangement uses TRBV25-1 and TRBJ1-5; D is unclear. CDR3 size: 15 residues. V was cut by 3 bases and J by 3 bases, with 12 bases left in between. Per germline, CDR1 MGHDK and CDR2 SYGVNS. The CDR3 region is CASSEGSTDNQPQHF. CDR3 bases: TGTGCCAGCAGTGAGGGGAGTACGGACAATCAGCCCCAGCATTTT.

This chain connects TRBV7-8 to TRBJ1-6, with D possibly matching TRBD1 (5 bases). From germline, CDR1 is SGHVS and CDR2 FQNEAQ. Trimming left V 5 bases short and J 9 bases short, with 17 bases between. This CDR3 contains 15 residues. The CDR3 nucleotides are TGTGCCAGCAGCGTTTCAAAGGGGACTGGTTCACCCCTCCACTTT. Its translation is CASSVSKGTGSPLHF.

This clonotype was observed a few times. In DNA form, the CDR3 reads TGTGCCAGCAGCGCGATAGTCGGGGGGGTCACTGAAGCTTTCTTT. As protein: CASSAIVGGVTEAFF. V gene TRBV7-6 combines with J gene TRBJ1-1, with a possible D match to TRBD1 (5 bases). The CDR3 contains 15 residues. V lost 5 bases, J lost 4 bases, and 17 bases lay in between. Germline loops: CDR1 SGHVS, CDR2 FNYEAQ.

In this sample, this clonotype turned up many times. The V gene is TRBV7-3, the J gene TRBJ1-5; 7 bases map to TRBD1. This CDR3 has 16 residues. Germline V gene sequence: CDR1 SGHTA, CDR2 FQGTGA. Unmatched junction bases numbered 12, after V lost 5 bases and J lost 5 bases. In DNA form, the CDR3 reads TGTGCCAGCAGCCCCCGACAGGGATGGTTTCATCAGCCCCAGCATTTT. Translating gives CASSPRQGWFHQPQHF.

The J gene is TRBJ2-5, the V gene TRBV3-1; 11 bases map to TRBD2. The germline V gene encodes CDR1 LGHDT and CDR2 YNNKEL (reference sequence). This CDR3 contains 17 residues. Trimming cost V 4 bases and J 0 bases; bases outside gene matches: 7. The CDR3 loop is CASSPDLGLADQETQYF. CDR3 DNA: TGTGCCAGCAGCCCCGATCTGGGACTAGCGGACCAAGAGACCCAGTACTTC.

A single count supports this clonotype. The chain couples TRBV20-1 to TRBJ2-5; 9 bases line up with TRBD2. TRBJ2-1 matches the DNA end more closely, so the J call is doubtful. The V gene's germline CDR1 is DFQATT and CDR2 SNEGSKA (reference sequence). The CDR3 has 14 amino acids. The CDR3 protein is CSARAGGSYNEQFF. CDR3 nucleotides: TGCAGTGCTCGAGCGGGAGGTTCCTACAATGAGCAGTTCTTC.

Ten or more counts support this clonotype. The CDR3 sequence is CASSYSGLQSYEQYF. CDR3 nucleotides: TGTGCCAGCAGTTACTCAGGACTCCAGTCCTACGAGCAGTACTTC. This sequence joins TRBV6-5 and TRBJ2-7; TRBD2 might be the D (5 bases). The CDR3 length is 15 residues. The germline V gene has CDR1 MNHEY and CDR2 SVGAGI. V gave up 0 bases and J gave up 1 base, with 10 bases separating them.

This clonotype was picked up one time. The V gene is TRBV20-1, the J gene TRBJ2-5, with D hard to call. The CDR3 covers 12 residues. Germline V gene sequence: CDR1 DFQATT, CDR2 SNEGSKA (reference sequence). Trimming stripped 4 bases from V and 0 bases from J, with 6 bases between. The CDR3 protein is CSATRYQETQYF. DNA of the CDR3: TGCAGTGCTACTCGGTACCAAGAGACCCAGTACTTC.

CDR3 residues: CSAREGRLNSPLHF. The CDR3 DNA follows: TGCAGTGCTAGAGAGGGACGGCTTAATTCACCCCTCCACTTT. The chain recombines TRBV20-1 with TRBJ1-6; TRBD1 might be the D (5 bases). Deletions cut 0 bases from V and 6 bases from J, with 9 bases between. CDR3 length: 14 amino acids. Germline CDR1 is DFQATT and CDR2 is SNEGSKA (reference sequence).

In DNA form, the CDR3 reads TGCAGTGCTAGAGAAGGAACGACTGAAGCTTTCTTT. Translation: CSAREGTTEAFF. The V call is TRBV20-1, the J call TRBJ1-1; D not resolved. Trimming shortened V by 0 bases and J by 5 bases, and 7 bases separated the two germline ends. Germline V CDR1 and CDR2: DFQATT, SNEGSKA (reference sequence). The CDR3 spans 12 residues.

Worth noting for this clonotype: A read error may account for a junction end that differs from germline. V usage is TRBV7-9 and J usage is TRBJ2-2, with D tentatively TRBD2 (5 bases). Germline CDR1 SEHNR, CDR2 FQNEAQ (reference sequence). This CDR3 is 15 amino acids long. This chain's CDR3 is CASHSPWANTGELSW. CDR3 DNA: TGTGCCAGCCACTCCCCTTGGGCGAACACCGGGGAGCTGTCTTGG.

Ten or more counts support this clonotype. The chain carries TRBV27 and TRBJ1-1; D might be TRBD1 (5 bases). Trimming took 3 bases from V and 4 from J, leaving 9 bases between them. The CDR3 has 13 amino acids. Germline V gene lookup returns CDR1 MNHEY and CDR2 SMNVEV (reference sequence). CDR3 sequence reads: CASSLTVSTEAFF. Here the CDR3 DNA reads TGTGCCAGCAGTTTGACAGTCAGCACTGAAGCTTTCTTT.

This clonotype was seen repeatedly, ten times or more. This chain connects TRBV7-8 to TRBJ1-5; D call uncertain. The V end was cut by 1 base, the J end by 5 bases, with 9 bases between. The germline gives CDR1 SGHVS, CDR2 FQNEAQ. This CDR3 comprises 14 residues. CDR3: CASSLGASYQPQHF. In DNA, the CDR3 is TGTGCCAGCAGCTTAGGGGCATCATATCAGCCCCAGCATTTT.

This clonotype appeared many times. This chain links TRBV5-5 with TRBJ1-2; D possibly corresponds to TRBD1 (6 bases). Germline V gene sequence: CDR1 SGHKS, CDR2 YYEKEE (reference sequence). The CDR3 is made up of 15 amino acids. V was clipped by 0 bases and J by 6 bases, with 15 bases between them. The CDR3 DNA sequence: TGTGCCAGCAGCTTGGGGTTTTCAGGGGTAGATGGCTACACCTTC. Encoded protein: CASSLGFSGVDGYTF. The complete variable domain, with remaining parts taken from reference TRBV5-5 and TRBJ1-2, reads DAGVTQSPTHLIKTRGQQVTLRCSPISGHKSVSWYQQVLGQGPQFIFQYYEKEERGRGNFPDRFSARQFPNYSSELNVNALLLGDSALYLCASSLGFSGVDGYTFGSGTRLTVV.

The V and J genes are TRBV7-6 and TRBJ2-7; D unclear. Germline CDR1 is SGHVS and CDR2 is FNYEAQ. The CDR3 sequence is 15 residues long. Trimming stripped 0 bases from V and 1 base from J, with 10 bases between. The DNA for the CDR3 is TGTGCCAGCAGCTTAGCGTCCCAGGCTTCCTACGAGCAGTACTTC. The encoded protein is CASSLASQASYEQYF.

This clonotype was detected once. This rearrangement joins TRBV24-1 to TRBJ1-2, with 9 bases matching TRBD1. The J segment lost 4 bases and the V segment lost 2 bases, leaving 4 bases of the junction unmatched. The V gene's germline CDR1 is KGHDR and CDR2 SFDVKD. The CDR3 runs 15 residues. Written as DNA, the CDR3 is TGTGCCACCAGTGATTCGGGACAGGGTGTCTATGGCTACACCTTC. The encoded protein is CATSDSGQGVYGYTF.

The V gene is TRBV3-1, the J gene TRBJ2-7; the D is unclear. Germline CDR1 reads LGHDT; CDR2 reads YNNKEL (reference sequence). The V gene lost 7 bases and the J gene lost 6 bases, with 22 bases spanning the gap. The CDR3 runs 15 residues. The CDR3: CASTSHVGLGGEQYF. CDR3 nucleotide sequence: TGTGCCAGCACCTCCCACGTAGGGCTGGGCGGCGAGCAGTACTTC.

Remarks on this clonotype: The CDR3 ends on some other residue instead of the conserved phenylalanine or tryptophan, so this is likely a read error. The DNA is omitted, as the CDR3 cannot be located on it reliably, and the CDR3 follows TCRdb's listing. The chain recombines TRBV5-4 with TRBJ1-1; the table's D gene call, TRBD1, was not cross checked with the DNA. Per the germline V gene, CDR1 is SGHNT and CDR2 is YYREEE (reference sequence). Counting both end residues, the CDR3 totals 8 amino acids. CDR3 protein: CASSLRGY.

This clonotype was picked up a small number of times. This sequence joins TRBV5-1 and TRBJ1-2; TRBD1 matches at 8 bases. This CDR3 has 14 amino acids. From germline, CDR1 is SGHRS and CDR2 YFSETQ. V trimming: 4 bases; J trimming: 4 bases; junction bases outside the gene matches: 6. CDR3 DNA sequence: TGCGCCAGCAGCACCCACCAGGGGGCCTATGGCTACACCTTC. This codes for CASSTHQGAYGYTF.

This clonotype was detected ten times or more. V gene TRBV6-5 combines with J gene TRBJ2-7; D possibly corresponds to TRBD1 (6 bases). This CDR3 has 11 amino acids. Trimming left V 10 bases short and J 6 bases short, with 13 bases between. Germline values: CDR1 MNHEY, CDR2 SVGAGI. Here the CDR3 DNA reads TGTGCCACCAGAACAGGGATCGAGCAGTACTTC. It specifies CATRTGIEQYF.

This clonotype was seen repeatedly, ten times or more. The V gene is TRBV10-2, the J gene TRBJ1-4; 7 bases agree with TRBD1. V lost 6 bases and J lost 2; bases outside the gene matches: 3. CDR3 length equals 14 residues. Germline assignment: CDR1 WSHSY and CDR2 SAAADI. In nucleotides, the CDR3 is TGCGCCAGCAGCCCGACAGGGACTAATGAAAAACTGTTTTTT. As protein: CASSPTGTNEKLFF.